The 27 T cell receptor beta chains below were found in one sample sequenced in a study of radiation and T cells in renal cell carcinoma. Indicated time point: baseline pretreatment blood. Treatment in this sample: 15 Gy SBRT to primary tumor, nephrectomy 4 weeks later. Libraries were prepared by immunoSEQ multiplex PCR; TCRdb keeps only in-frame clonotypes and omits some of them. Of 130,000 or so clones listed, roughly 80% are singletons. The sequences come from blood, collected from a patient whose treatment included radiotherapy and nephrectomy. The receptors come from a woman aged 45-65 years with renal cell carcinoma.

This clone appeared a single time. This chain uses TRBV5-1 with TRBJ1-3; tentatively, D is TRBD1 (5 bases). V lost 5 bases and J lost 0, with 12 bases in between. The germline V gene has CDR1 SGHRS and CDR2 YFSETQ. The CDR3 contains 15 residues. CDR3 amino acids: CASRMDTISGNTIYF. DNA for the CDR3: TGCGCCAGCAGAATGGACACTATCTCTGGAAACACCATATATTTT.

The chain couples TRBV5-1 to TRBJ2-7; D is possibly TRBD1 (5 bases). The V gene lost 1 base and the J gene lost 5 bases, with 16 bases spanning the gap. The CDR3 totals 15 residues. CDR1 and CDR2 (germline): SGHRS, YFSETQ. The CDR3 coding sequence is TGCGCCAGCAGCTTGATGACAGCTTTTACCAACGAGCAGTACTTC. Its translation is CASSLMTAFTNEQYF.

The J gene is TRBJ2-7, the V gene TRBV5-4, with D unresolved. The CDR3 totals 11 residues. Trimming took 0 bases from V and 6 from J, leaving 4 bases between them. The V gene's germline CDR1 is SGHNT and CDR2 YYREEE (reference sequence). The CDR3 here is CASSLGGEQYF. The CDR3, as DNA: TGTGCCAGCAGCTTGGGGGGCGAGCAGTACTTC.

The CDR3 region is CASSLDNFEQYF. CDR3 nucleotides: TGTGCCAGCAGCTTAGACAACTTCGAGCAGTACTTC. The J gene is TRBJ2-7, the V gene TRBV7-2; no reliable D call. The CDR3 loop spans 12 amino acids. Looked up from germline, CDR1 is SGHTA and CDR2 is FQGNSA. V was shortened by 1 base and J by 6 bases, with 7 bases between the two germline ends.

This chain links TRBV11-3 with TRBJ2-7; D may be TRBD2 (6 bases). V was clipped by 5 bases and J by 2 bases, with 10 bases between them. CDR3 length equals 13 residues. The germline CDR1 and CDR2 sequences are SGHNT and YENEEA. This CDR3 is CASSAGSPYEQYF. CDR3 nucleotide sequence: TGTGCCAGCAGCGCGGGGTCACCCTACGAGCAGTACTTC.

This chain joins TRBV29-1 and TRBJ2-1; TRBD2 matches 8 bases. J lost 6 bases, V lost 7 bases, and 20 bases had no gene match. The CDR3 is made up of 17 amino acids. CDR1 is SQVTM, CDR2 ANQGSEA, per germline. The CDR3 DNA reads TGCAGCGGGAGAGGCTCCCTTTGGGGGGCGGGGGGCAATGAGCAGTTCTTC. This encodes CSGRGSLWGAGGNEQFF.

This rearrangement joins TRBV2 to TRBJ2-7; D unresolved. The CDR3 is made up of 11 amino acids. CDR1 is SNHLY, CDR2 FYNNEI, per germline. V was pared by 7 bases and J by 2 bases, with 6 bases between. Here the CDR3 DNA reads TGTGCCAGCACCCTACCCTACGAGCAGTACTTC. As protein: CASTLPYEQYF.

The DNA for the CDR3 is TGTGCCAGCAGCGTTGGGGGGAACGACTACGAGCAGTACTTC. Translating gives CASSVGGNDYEQYF. This chain connects TRBV9 to TRBJ2-7, with D perhaps TRBD2 (6 bases). The CDR3 extends over 14 amino acids. Trimming cost V 2 bases and J 3 bases, with 12 bases left between them. Per the germline V gene, CDR1 is SGDLS and CDR2 is YYNGEE. Together with reference TRBV9 and TRBJ2-7, the CDR3 gives the full variable domain: DSGVTQTPKHLITATGQRVTLRCSPRSGDLSVYWYQQSLDQGLQFLIQYYNGEERAKGNILERFSAQQFPDLHSELNLSSLELGDSALYFCASSVGGNDYEQYFGPGTRLTVT.

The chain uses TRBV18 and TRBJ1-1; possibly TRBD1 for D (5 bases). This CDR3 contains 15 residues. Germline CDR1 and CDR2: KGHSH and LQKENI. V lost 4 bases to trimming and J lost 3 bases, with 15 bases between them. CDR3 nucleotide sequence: TGTGCCAGCTCACGGGGGAACGACAGAGACACTGAAGCTTTCTTT. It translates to CASSRGNDRDTEAFF.

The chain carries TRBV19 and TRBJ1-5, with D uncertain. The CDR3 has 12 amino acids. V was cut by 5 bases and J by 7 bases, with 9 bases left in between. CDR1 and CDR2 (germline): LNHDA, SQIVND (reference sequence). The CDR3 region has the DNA TGTGCCAGTAGTGTATATACCCAGCCCCAGCATTTT. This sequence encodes CASSVYTQPQHF.

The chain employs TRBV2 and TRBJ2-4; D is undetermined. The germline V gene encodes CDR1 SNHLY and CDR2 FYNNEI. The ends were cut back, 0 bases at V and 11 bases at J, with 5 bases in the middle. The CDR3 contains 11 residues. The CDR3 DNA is TGTGCCAGCAGTGAAGCCAGCTTTCAGTACTTC. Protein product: CASSEASFQYF.

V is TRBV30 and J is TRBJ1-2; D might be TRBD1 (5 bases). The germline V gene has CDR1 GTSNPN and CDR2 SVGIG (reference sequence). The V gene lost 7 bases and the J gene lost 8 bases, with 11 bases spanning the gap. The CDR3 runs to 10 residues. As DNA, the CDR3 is TGTGCCTATGGGGGGTTGGGCTACACCTTC. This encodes CAYGGLGYTF.

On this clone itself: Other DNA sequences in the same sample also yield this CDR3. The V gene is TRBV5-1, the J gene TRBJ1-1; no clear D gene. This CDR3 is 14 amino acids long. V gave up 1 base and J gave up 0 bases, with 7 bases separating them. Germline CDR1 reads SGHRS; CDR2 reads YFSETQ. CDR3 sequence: CASSLSGMNTEAFF. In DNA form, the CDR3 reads TGCGCCAGCAGCTTGTCGGGGATGAACACTGAAGCTTTCTTT.

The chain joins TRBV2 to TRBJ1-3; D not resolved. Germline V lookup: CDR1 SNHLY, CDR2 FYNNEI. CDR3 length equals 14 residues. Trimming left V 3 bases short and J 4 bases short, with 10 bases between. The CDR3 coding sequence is TGTGCCAGCAGTGATGTAGCGCCCGGAAACACCATATATTTT. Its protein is CASSDVAPGNTIYF.

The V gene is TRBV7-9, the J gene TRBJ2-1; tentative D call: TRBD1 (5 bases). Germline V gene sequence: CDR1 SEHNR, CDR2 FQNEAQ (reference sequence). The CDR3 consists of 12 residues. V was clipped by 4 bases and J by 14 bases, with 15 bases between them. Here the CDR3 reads CASSSAGLKKFF. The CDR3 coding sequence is TGTGCCAGCAGCTCTGCAGGGTTGAAAAAGTTCTTC.

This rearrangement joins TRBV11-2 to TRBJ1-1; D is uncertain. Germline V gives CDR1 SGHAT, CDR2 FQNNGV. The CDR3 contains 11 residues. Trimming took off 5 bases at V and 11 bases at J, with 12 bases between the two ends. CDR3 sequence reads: CASSRLRVAFF. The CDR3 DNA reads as TGTGCCAGCAGCCGATTACGGGTTGCTTTCTTT. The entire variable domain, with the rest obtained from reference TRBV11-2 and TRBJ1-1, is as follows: EAGVAQSPRYKIIEKRQSVAFWCNPISGHATLYWYQQILGQGPKLLIQFQNNGVVDDSQLPKDRFSAERLKGVDSTLKIQPAKLEDSAVYLCASSRLRVAFFGQGTRLTVV.

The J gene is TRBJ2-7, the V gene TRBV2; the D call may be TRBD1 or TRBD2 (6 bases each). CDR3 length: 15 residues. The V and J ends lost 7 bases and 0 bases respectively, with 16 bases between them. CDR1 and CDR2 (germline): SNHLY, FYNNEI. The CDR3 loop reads CASKATGGGSYEQYF. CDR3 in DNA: TGTGCCAGCAAAGCGACCGGAGGGGGCTCCTACGAGCAGTACTTC.

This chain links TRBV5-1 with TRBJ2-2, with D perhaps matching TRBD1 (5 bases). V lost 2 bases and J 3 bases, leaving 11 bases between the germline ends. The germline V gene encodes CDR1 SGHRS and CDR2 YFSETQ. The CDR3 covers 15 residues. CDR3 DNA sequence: TGCGCCAGCAGCTTATCCCAGGGATACACCGGGGAGCTGTTTTTT. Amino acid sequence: CASSLSQGYTGELFF.

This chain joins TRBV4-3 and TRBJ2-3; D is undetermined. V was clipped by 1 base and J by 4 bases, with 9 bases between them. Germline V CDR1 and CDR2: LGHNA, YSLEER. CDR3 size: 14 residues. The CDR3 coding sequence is TGCGCCAGCAGCCAAGTTGAGGTCTCAGATACGCAGTATTTT. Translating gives CASSQVEVSDTQYF.

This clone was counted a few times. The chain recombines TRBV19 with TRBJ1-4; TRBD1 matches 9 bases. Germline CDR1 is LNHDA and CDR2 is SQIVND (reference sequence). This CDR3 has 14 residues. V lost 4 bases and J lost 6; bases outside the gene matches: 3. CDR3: CASSSRDRDEKLFF. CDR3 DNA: TGTGCCAGTAGTAGTAGGGACAGGGATGAAAAACTGTTTTTT. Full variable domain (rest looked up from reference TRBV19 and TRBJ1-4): DGGITQSPKYLFRKEGQNVTLSCEQNLNHDAMYWYRQDPGQGLRLIYYSQIVNDFQKGDIAEGYSVSREKKESFPLTVTSAQKNPTAFYLCASSSRDRDEKLFFGSGTQLSVL.

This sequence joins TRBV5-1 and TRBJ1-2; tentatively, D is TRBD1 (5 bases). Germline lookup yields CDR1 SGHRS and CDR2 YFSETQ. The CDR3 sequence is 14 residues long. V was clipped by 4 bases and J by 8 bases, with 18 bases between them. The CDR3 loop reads CASSLDSAGRGYTF. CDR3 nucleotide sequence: TGCGCCAGCAGCCTCGACAGTGCGGGTAGGGGCTACACCTTC.

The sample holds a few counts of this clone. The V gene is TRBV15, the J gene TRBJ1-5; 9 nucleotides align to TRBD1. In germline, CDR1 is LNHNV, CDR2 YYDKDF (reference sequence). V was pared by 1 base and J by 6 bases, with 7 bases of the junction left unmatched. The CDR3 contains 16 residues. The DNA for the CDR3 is TGTGCCACCAGCAGAGGGAGGGACAGGGAGGTTCAGCCCCAGCATTTT. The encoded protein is CATSRGRDREVQPQHF. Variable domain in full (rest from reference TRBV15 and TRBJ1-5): DAMVIQNPRYQVTQFGKPVTLSCSQTLNHNVMYWYQQKSSQAPKLLFHYYDKDFNNEADTPDNFQSRRPNTSFCFLDIRSPGLGDTAMYLCATSRGRDREVQPQHFGDGTRLSIL.

The CDR3 bases are TGTGCCAGTAGTACTCGAGTACAGGGTACCTCTGGGGCCAACGTCCTGACTTTC. Translated: CASSTRVQGTSGANVLTF. V usage is TRBV19 and J usage is TRBJ2-6; possibly TRBD1 for D (6 bases). CDR1 and CDR2 from the germline V gene are LNHDA and SQIVND (reference sequence). There are 18 residues in the CDR3. Trimming cost V 4 bases and J 0 bases, with 16 bases left between them.

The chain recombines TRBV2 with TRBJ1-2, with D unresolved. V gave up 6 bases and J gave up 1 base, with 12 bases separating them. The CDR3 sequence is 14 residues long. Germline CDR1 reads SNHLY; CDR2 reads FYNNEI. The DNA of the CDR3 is TGTGCCAGCAGCCCGGACGGATTTAACTATGGCTACACCTTC. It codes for CASSPDGFNYGYTF.

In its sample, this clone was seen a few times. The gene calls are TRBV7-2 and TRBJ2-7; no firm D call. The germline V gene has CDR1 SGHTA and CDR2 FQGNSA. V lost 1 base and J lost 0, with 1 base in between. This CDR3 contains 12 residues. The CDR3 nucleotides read TGTGCCAGCAGCTTAGTCTCCTACGAGCAGTACTTC. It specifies CASSLVSYEQYF.

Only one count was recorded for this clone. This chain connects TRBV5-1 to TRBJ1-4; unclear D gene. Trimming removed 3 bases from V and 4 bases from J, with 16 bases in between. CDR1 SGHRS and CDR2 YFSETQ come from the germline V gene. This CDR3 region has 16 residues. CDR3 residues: CASSSMRVGSNEKLFF. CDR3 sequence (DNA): TGCGCCAGCAGCTCTATGCGGGTCGGCAGTAATGAAAAACTGTTTTTT.

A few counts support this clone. In DNA, the CDR3 is TGTGCCAGCAGGCGGACAGGGGCGAGAGAGCAGTACTTC. Protein product: CASRRTGAREQYF. The chain links TRBV27 to TRBJ2-7, with 9 bases lining up with TRBD1. The germline V gene has CDR1 MNHEY and CDR2 SMNVEV (reference sequence). The CDR3 has 13 residues. V shed 6 bases and J 7 bases; nucleotides not matched to a gene: 7.